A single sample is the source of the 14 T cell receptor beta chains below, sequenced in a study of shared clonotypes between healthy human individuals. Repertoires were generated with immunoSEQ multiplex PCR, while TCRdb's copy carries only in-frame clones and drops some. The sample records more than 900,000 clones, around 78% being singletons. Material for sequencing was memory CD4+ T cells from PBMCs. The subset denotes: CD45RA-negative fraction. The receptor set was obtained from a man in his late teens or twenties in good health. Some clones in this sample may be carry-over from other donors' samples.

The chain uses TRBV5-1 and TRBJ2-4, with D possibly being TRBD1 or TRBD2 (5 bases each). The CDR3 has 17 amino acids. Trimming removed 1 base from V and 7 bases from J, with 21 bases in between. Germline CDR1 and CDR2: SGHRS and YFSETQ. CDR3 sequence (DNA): TGCGCCAGCAGCTTGAATCGTGGGACCCACGACGGGAACATTCAGTACTTC. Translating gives CASSLNRGTHDGNIQYF.

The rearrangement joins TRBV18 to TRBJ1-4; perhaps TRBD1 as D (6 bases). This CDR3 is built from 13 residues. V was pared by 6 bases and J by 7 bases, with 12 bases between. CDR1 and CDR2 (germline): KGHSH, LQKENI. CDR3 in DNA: TGTGCCAGCTCCCCAGGGGCCGGTGAAAAACTGTTTTTT. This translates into CASSPGAGEKLFF.

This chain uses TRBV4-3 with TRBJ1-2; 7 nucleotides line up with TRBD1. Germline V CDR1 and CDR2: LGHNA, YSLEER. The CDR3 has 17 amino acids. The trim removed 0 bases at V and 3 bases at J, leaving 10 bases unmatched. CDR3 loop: CASSQDPAGGTHYGYTF. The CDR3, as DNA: TGCGCCAGCAGCCAAGATCCGGCAGGGGGGACCCACTATGGCTACACCTTC.

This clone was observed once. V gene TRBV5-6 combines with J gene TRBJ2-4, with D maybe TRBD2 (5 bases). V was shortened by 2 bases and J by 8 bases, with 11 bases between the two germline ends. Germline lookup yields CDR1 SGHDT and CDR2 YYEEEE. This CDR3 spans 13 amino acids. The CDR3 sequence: CASSLLRVDIQYF. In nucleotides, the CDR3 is TGTGCCAGCAGCTTACTGAGGGTTGACATTCAGTACTTC.

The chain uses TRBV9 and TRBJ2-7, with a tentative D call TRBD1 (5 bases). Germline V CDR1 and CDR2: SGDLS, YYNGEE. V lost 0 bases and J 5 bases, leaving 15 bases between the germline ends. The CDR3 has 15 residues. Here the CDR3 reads CASSVGPSTDHEQYF. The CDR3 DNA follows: TGTGCCAGCAGCGTAGGGCCTTCGACAGACCACGAGCAGTACTTC.

This chain's CDR3 is CASSSHLAGGHSTDTQYF. In nucleotides, the CDR3 is TGTGCCAGCAGTTCCCACCTGGCCGGGGGGCATAGCACAGATACGCAGTATTTT. This sequence joins TRBV28 and TRBJ2-3, with a tentative D call TRBD2 (7 bases). Germline lookup yields CDR1 MDHEN and CDR2 SYDVKM. Deletions cut 4 bases from V and 0 bases from J, with 20 bases between. The CDR3 sequence is 18 residues long.

In DNA form, the CDR3 reads TGTGCCAGCAGCTCGGAGACCGGGCCTCAGCCCCAGCATTTT. Translated, it gives CASSSETGPQPQHF. The rearrangement uses TRBV5-8 and TRBJ1-5; D unclear. Per germline, CDR1 SGHTS and CDR2 YDEGEE. V was cut by 3 bases and J by 6 bases, with 13 bases left in between. This CDR3 comprises 14 residues.

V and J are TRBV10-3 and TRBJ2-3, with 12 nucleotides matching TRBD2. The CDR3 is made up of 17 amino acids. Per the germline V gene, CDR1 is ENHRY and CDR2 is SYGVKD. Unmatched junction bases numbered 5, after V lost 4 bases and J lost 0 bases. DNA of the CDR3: TGTGCCATCAGTGTAGGGACTAGCGGGCGTAGCACAGATACGCAGTATTTT. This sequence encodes CAISVGTSGRSTDTQYF.

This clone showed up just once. CDR3 coding DNA: TGTGCCAGCAGTCCAGTTGGGACAGGGGTGTTAAACTATGGCTACACCTTC. Translated: CASSPVGTGVLNYGYTF. The rearrangement links TRBV28 to TRBJ1-2; TRBD1 aligns across 10 bases. The CDR3 runs 17 residues. CDR1 is MDHEN and CDR2 is SYDVKM in the germline V gene. Trimming took 5 bases from V and 2 from J; bases not matched to a gene: 11.

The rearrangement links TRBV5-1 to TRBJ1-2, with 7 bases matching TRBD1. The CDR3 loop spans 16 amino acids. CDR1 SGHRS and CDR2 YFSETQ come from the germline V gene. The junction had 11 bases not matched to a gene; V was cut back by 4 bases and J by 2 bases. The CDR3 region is CASSHVVQGTNYGYTF. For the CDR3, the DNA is TGCGCCAGCAGCCATGTCGTACAGGGGACCAACTATGGCTACACCTTC. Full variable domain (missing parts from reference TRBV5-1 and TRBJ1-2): KAGVTQTPRYLIKTRGQQVTLSCSPISGHRSVSWYQQTPGQGLQFLFEYFSETQRNKGNFPGRFSGRQFSNSRSEMNVSTLELGDSALYLCASSHVVQGTNYGYTFGSGTRLTVV.

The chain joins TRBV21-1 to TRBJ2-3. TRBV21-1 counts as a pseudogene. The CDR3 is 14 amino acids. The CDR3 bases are TGTGCCAGCAGCAAATGGAACCGCACAGATACGCAGTATTTT. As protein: CASSKWNRTDTQYF.

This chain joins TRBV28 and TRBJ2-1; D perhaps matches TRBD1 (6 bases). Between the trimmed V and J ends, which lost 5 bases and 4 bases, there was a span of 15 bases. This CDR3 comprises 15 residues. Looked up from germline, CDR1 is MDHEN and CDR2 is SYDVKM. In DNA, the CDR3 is TGTGCCAGCAGTACAGGGCCCGGCGCATACAATGAGCAGTTCTTC. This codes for CASSTGPGAYNEQFF.

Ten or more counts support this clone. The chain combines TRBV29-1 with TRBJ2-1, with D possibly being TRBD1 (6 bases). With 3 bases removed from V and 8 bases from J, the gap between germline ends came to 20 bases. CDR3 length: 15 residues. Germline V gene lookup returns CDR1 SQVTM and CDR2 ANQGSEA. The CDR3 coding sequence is TGCAGCGTTGACGAACCTTTTTCGCAGGGGTATGAGCAGTTCTTC. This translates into CSVDEPFSQGYEQFF.

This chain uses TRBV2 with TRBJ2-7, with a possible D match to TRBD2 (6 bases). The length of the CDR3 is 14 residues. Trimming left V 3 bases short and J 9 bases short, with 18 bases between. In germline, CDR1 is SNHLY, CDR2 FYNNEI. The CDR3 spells CASSEPLSGDRQYF. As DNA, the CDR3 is TGTGCCAGCAGTGAGCCCCTATCGGGAGACCGGCAGTACTTC.